This T cell receptor (beta chain) is drawn from a study of CD8+CD57+ T cells in acquired aplastic anemia. Overall study context: Quantities of DNA derived from sorted CD4+ and CD8+ cells averaged around 3.2 ug.

Many counts were recorded for this clonotype. Patients selected for sequencing had displayed CD8+CD57+ cell expansion by flow cytometry. Germline V lookup: CDR1 SNHLY, CDR2 FYNNEI. CDR3 length: 16 residues. V was clipped by 6 bases and J by 2 bases, with 16 bases between them. The study profiled TCR beta VDJ and CDR3 using genomic DNA as template. TCRdb re-derived calls from the reads in MiXCR, one entry per CDR3 protein. The top ten clones hold approximately 7.8% of a sample with under 250,000 distinct CDR3 sequences, around half of them seen once. The V call is TRBV2, the J call TRBJ2-2; possibly TRBD1 for D (5 bases). This sequence originates from a human donor with aplastic anemia. Sequenced sample: sorted CD4+, CD8+, or CD8+CD57+ T cells (not recorded which) from PBMCs. CDR3 sequence: CASRPTGRGNTGELFF. CDR3 DNA sequence: TGTGCCAGCAGACCTACGGGTAGGGGCAACACCGGGGAGCTGTTTTTT.